This paragraph covers one T cell receptor beta chain sequence. Its antigen remains unidentified. No base quality values were provided; no much bigger clone lies one nucleotide off. This specimen belongs to a study of beta chain features in type 1 diabetes (dated by TCRdb to the late 2010s). About the full investigation: Mean age, gender distribution, total cell number and subset yield were not different between patients and healthy donors. A total of around 110,000,000 sorted cells were examined across all samples, and RNA yield correlated strongly with the number of cells per subset. In the study, recently diagnosed type 1 diabetes patients and matched healthy donors were compared on the TCRB repertoires of their sorted circulating CD4+ T cell subsets. Regulatory and stem cell-like memory subsets were obtained from only 8 patients and about eight healthy donors, while naive and central memory subsets were obtained from all 28 donors. The full study reports these points: At VDJ recombination sites, type 1 diabetes patients had fewer insertions and more deleted nucleotides, which implies abnormalities in thymic rearrangement. Shorter templates might be favored by PCR, yet because patient and control samples were amplified and corrected together, any such skew would affect both groups equally. A moderate but significant shortening of TCRB CDR3 length was observed in type 1 diabetes patients in all four CD4+ subsets. Naive, central memory and regulatory TCRB repertoires appeared to be more similar among patients than among healthy donors. Because cDNA was sequenced instead of genomic DNA, highly expressing activated cells could be over-represented, though the groups showed no difference in activation or CD3 levels. Because the HLA sub-analyses included only small numbers of individuals, any influence of HLA type on TCRB rearrangement was left unresolved.

From each donor, a single peripheral blood sample of 95 to 150 mL on average was drawn into heparinised tubes. A BD FACSAria II and a panel including CD45RO, CCR7, CD25, CD127, CD95 and CD27 were used to sort naive, central memory, regulatory and stem cell-like memory CD4+ T cells. All sorted populations exceeded 95% purity. PBMCs were separated immediately by Lymphoprep density gradient centrifugation and were stained directly, without being cultured. So that batch effects would be minimized, each experiment stained and sorted samples in pairs, pairing one healthy donor with one patient. The High Capacity cDNA Reverse Transcription Kit was used to reverse transcribe all of the isolated RNA, meaning that expressed TCRB transcripts were what got sequenced. Naive, central memory and regulatory T cell samples underwent deep immunoSEQ sequencing, averaging about 3.57 million total reads per sample. Sorted cells were lysed in RLT buffer and RNA was extracted with DNase-treated RNeasy Micro or Mini kits, depending on cell number. To prevent cross-contamination, each cell subset was processed individually, whereas patient and healthy donor samples were processed jointly. Using the immunoSEQ multiplex PCR, TCRB sequences were amplified from cDNA into 87-bp fragments spanning the CDR3 region. Amplicons were sequenced on the Illumina HiSeq platform. On the authors' methods: Synthetic template baselines were used to correct PCR bias computationally, reads within Hamming distance 2 were collapsed, and singletons that could not be merged were discarded. Reads were aligned against IMGT to assign V, D and J genes, CDR3 length and insertions or deletions at six rearrangement sites. Within each subset, clonotype counts were normalized to sorted cell number, after which true diversity and Gini coefficients were computed with the tcR R package. Repertoire sharing was quantified using the overlap coefficient calculated on TCRB nucleotide sequences. Out-of-frame TCRB sequences from naive cells were analyzed as a proxy for the pre-selection repertoire. The table was pulled from immuneACCESS by TCRdb, which kept in-frame rearrangements only. Such tables lose some clones; where checked, under half of the loss comes from unresolved V genes, and the rest has no known cause. Clone size and the V and J calls come from that table; the DNA yielded D and trimming. This sample holds 240,000 or so clones; 68% were observed only once. The top ten hold about 0.05% of the sample.

CDR1 LGHNA and CDR2 YSLEER are derived from the germline V gene. CDR3 length: 16 amino acids, cysteine to phenylalanine. The kept DNA is CDR3 alone, 48 bases in frame from the first base. V and J are truncated by 1 base and 3 bases respectively, leaving an intervening sequence of 15 bases. The receptor comes from a man aged 30-40 years in good health. The V and J segments used are TRBV4-3 and TRBJ1-1, with TRBD1 perhaps the D gene, on 6 matching bases. The sample consisted of naive CD4+ T cells from blood. This specimen's cell subset or site label, interpreted: true naive CD4+ T cells. At the DNA level, the sequence is TGCGCCAGCAGCCAAGGAGAGTACAGGGCCGACACTGAAGCTTTCTTT. Its product reads: CASSQGEYRADTEAFF.